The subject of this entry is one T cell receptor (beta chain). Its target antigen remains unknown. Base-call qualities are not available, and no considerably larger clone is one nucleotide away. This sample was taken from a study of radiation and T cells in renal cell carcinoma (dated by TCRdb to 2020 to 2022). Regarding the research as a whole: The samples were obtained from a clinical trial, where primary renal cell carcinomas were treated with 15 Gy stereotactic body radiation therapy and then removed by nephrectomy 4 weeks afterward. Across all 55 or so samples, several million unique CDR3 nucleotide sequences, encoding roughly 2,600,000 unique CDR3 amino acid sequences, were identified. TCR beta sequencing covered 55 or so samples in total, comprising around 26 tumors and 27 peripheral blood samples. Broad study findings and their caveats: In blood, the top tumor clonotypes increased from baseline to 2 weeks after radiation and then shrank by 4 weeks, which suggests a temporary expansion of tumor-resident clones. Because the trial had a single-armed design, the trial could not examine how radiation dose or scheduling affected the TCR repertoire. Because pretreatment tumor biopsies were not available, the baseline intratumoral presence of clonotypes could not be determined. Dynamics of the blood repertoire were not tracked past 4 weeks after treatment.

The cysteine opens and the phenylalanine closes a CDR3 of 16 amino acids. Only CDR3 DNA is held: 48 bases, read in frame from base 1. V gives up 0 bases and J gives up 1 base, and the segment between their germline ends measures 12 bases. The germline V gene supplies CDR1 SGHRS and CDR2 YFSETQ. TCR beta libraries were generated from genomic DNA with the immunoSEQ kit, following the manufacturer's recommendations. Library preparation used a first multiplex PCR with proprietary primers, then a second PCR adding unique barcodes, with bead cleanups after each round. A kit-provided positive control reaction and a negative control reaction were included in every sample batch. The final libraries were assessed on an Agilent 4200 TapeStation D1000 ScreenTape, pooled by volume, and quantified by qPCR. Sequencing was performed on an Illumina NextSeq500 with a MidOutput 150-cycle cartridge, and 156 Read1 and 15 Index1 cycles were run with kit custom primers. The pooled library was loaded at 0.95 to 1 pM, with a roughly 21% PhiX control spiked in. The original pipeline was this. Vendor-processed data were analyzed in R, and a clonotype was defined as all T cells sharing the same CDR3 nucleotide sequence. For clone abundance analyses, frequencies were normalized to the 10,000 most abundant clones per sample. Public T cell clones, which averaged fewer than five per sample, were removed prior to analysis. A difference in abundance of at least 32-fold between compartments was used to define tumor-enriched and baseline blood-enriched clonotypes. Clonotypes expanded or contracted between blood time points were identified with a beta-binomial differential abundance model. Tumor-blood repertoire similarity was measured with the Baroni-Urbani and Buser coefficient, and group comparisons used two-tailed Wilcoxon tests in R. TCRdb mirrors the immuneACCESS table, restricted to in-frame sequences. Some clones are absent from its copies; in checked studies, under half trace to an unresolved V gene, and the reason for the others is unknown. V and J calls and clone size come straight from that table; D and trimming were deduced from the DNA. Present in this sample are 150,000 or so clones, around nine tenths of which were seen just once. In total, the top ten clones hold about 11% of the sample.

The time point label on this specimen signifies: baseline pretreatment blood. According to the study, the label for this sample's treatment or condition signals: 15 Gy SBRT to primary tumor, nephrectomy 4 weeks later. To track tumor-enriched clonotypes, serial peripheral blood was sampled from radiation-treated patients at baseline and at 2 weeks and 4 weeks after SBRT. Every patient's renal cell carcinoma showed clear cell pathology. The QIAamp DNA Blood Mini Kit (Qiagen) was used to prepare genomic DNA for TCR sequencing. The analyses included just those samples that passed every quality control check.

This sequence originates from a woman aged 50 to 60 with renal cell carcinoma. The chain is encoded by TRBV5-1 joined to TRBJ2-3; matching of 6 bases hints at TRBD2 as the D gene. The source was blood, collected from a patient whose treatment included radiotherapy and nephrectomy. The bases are TGCGCCAGCAGCTTGGATCCTACGGGGGGCACAGATACGCAGTATTTT. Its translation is CASSLDPTGGTDTQYF.